Listed here is a single T cell receptor (beta chain). The antigen is not known. The data derive from a study of a mutant IDH1 vaccine in newly diagnosed glioma. Generated by immunoSEQ multiplex PCR, the TCRdb table keeps only in-frame clones and is missing some. The profile shows 65,000 to 70,000 clones, 65% to 90% of them singletons. Documented time point: baseline, week 1 (first vaccination visit). Sample treatment: pre-vaccination baseline after standard-of-care therapy. The donor cohort comprised cases of new WHO grade 3 or 4 IDH1-mutant, ATRX-lost astrocytoma. Unmatched junction bases numbered 7, after V lost 1 base and J lost 5 bases. This CDR3 has 16 residues. Germline V gene sequence: CDR1 SGHVS, CDR2 FNYEAQ. Whole-study results and caveats: Most patients, around 93%, showed vaccine-induced immune responses.

This rearrangement joins TRBV7-6 to TRBJ2-1, with 8 nucleotides matching TRBD2. The sample consisted of PBMCs, taken from a glioma patient treated with radiotherapy, temozolomide or both. The sequence was collected from a young man with glioma. DNA of the CDR3: TGTGCCAGCAGCTTAGGCATGAGCGGGAGCCACAATGAGCAGTTCTTC. Translated: CASSLGMSGSHNEQFF.